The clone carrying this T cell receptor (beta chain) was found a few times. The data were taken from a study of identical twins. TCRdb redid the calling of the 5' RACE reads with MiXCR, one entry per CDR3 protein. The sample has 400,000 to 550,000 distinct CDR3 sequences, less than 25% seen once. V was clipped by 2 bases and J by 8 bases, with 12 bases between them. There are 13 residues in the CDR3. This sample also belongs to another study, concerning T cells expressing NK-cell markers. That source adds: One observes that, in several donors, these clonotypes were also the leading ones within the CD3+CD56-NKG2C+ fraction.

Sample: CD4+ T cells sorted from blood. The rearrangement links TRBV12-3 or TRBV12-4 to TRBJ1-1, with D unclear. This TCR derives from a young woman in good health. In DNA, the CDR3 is TGTGCCAGCAGTTTAAGTGACCGTTACGAAGCTTTCTTT. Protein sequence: CASSLSDRYEAFF.